This T cell receptor beta chain was captured in a study of OX40 agonist ivuxolimab in advanced cancers. This CDR3 has 14 residues. The germline V gene encodes CDR1 WSHSY and CDR2 SAAADI. V was pared by 8 bases and J by 7 bases, with 11 bases of the junction left unmatched. Some clones are missing from TCRdb's copy, which holds only in-frame ones; the method was immunoSEQ multiplex PCR. The repertoire has over 100,000 clones, 90% of them found once; the top ten carry 0.85% to 1.4%. The rearrangement links TRBV10-2 to TRBJ1-1; TRBD1 agrees at 9 bases. The sequence derives from an adult with an advanced solid tumor such as melanoma, head and neck, liver or kidney cancer. The sample here was CD4+ or CD8+ T cells sorted from blood, taken in a trial of the OX40 agonist ivuxolimab. Written as DNA, the CDR3 is TGCGCCAGCTCGAACCGGGACAGGGTCCTTGAAGCTTTCTTT. Translation: CASSNRDRVLEAFF.